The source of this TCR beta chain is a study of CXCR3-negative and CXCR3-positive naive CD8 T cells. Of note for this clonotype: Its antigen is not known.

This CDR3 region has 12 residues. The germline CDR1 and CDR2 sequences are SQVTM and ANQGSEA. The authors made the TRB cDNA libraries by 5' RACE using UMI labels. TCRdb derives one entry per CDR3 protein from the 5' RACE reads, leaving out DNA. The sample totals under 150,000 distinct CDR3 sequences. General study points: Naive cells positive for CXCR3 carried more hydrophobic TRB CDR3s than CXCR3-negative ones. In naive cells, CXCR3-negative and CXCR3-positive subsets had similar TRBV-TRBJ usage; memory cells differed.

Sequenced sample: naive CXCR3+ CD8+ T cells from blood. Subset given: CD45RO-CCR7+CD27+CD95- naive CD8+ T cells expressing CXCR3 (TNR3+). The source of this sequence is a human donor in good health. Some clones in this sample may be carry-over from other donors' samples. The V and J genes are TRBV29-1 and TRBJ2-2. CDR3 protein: CSVYYHTGELFF.